This TCR beta chain stems from a study of OX40 agonist ivuxolimab in advanced cancers. About the research overall: Patients achieving partial responses numbered three: one hepatocellular carcinoma case and two cutaneous melanoma cases. Study-wide points: At doses 0.1 to 3.0 mg/kg, CD4+ and CD8+ clones expanded. Average numbers of expanded clones were greater in CD8+ T cells than in CD4+. Relatively little clonal expansion, among the lowest observed, appeared in partial responders at 0.1-3.0 mg/kg.

Turning to this clone: Its specificity is unknown.

The table came from immunoSEQ multiplex PCR; TCRdb's copy has only in-frame clones and leaves some out. The table records approximately 82,000 clones, roughly 83% of them present only once. The V segment lost 3 bases and the J segment 5 bases; nucleotides outside the gene matches: 5. Germline V gene sequence: CDR1 LNHDA, CDR2 SQIVND (reference sequence). The CDR3 is made up of 14 amino acids. This receptor was identified in an adult with an advanced solid tumor such as melanoma, head and neck, liver or kidney cancer. This sequence joins TRBV19 and TRBJ2-5, with TRBD1 matching 8 bases. The starting material was CD4+ or CD8+ T cells sorted from blood, obtained in a trial of the OX40 agonist ivuxolimab. Written as DNA, the CDR3 is TGTGCCAGTAGTATGCGGACAGGGAGTGAGACCCAGTACTTC. It encodes CASSMRTGSETQYF.